This is a list of T cell receptor beta chains from one sample in a study of blood T cell repertoires in COVID-19. Repertoires were generated with immunoSEQ multiplex PCR, while TCRdb's copy carries only in-frame clones and drops some. The table has under 150,000 clones, just under 85% seen once. The specimen sequenced was PBMCs or T cells enriched from blood (not recorded which). These receptors originate from a woman aged 40 to 55 who had recovered from COVID-19. The CDR3 runs from the conserved cysteine through the conserved F or W. Each record gives: J gene, V gene, D gene, CDR3 DNA, CDR3 protein. A D gene is named only where the DNA matches it firmly.

TRBJ1-2 | TRBV5-4 | . | TGTGCCAGCAGCACCTCCACAGCTAACTATGGCTACACCTTC | CASSTSTANYGYTF
TRBJ2-1 | TRBV29-1 | TRBD2 | TGCAGCGTTGAGAAGCGGGAGGGCCGGGGTGATGAGCAGTTCTTC | CSVEKREGRGDEQFF
TRBJ1-1 | TRBV9 | TRBD1 | TGTGCCAGCAGCGCTGCCGGGACAGGGAGTACTGAAGCTTTCTTT | CASSAAGTGSTEAFF
TRBJ2-6 | TRBV19 | . | TGTGCCAGTAGTATAGCCGGGTCTGGGGCCAACGTCCTGACTTTC | CASSIAGSGANVLTF
TRBJ1-4 | TRBV2 | . | TGTGCCAGCAGTTCCCGGGTCCGAAATGAAAAACTGTTTTTT | CASSSRVRNEKLFF
TRBJ2-7 | TRBV29-1 | . | TGCAGCGCGGTGGGAGAATTCTCCTACGAGCAGTACTTC | CSAVGEFSYEQYF
TRBJ2-5 | TRBV30 | . | TGTGCCTGGAGTGTGTTCCGGGAGACCCAGTACTTC | CAWSVFRETQYF
TRBJ2-5 | TRBV5-1 | TRBD2 | TGCGCCAGCAGCTTGGGTAGCGGGCCCCAGGAGACCCAGTACTTC | CASSLGSGPQETQYF
TRBJ1-6 | TRBV28 | TRBD1 | TGTGCCACCATTAGACAGGGATGGTCTCTTAATTCACCCCTCCACTTT | CATIRQGWSLNSPLHF
TRBJ2-5 | TRBV5-1 | . | TGCGCCAGCAGCCCACGTGTCGGGGAGACCCAGTACTTC | CASSPRVGETQYF